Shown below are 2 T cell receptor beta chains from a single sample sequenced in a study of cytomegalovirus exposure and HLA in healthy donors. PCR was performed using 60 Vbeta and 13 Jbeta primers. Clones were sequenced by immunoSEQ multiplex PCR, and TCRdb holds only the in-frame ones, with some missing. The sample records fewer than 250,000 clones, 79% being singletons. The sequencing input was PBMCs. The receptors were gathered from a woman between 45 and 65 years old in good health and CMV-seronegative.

The CDR3 spells CSVAIDRGTGELFF. The DNA of the CDR3 is TGCAGCGTCGCTATCGACAGGGGGACCGGGGAGCTGTTTTTT. The chain couples TRBV29-1 to TRBJ2-2, with 9 bases aligning to TRBD1. The CDR3 runs 14 residues. V lost 6 bases to trimming and J lost 5 bases; unmatched junction nucleotides: 7. CDR1 and CDR2 from the germline V gene are SQVTM and ANQGSEA.

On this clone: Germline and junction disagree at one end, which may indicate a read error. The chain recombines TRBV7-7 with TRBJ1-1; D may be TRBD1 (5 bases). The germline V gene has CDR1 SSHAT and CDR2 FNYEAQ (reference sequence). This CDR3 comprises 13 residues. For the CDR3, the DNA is TGTGCTAGCAGCTTCAGGGAGGGCACTGAAGCTTTCTTT. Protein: CASSFREGTEAFF.